In its sample, the clone carrying this TCR beta chain was seen a few times. The antigen remains undetermined. All of the isolated RNA was reverse transcribed, so expressed TCRB transcripts were sequenced. Sequencing used immunoSEQ multiplex PCR; TCRdb keeps in-frame clones, though not all of them. The repertoire has some 240,000 clones, under 20% of them found once; the top ten carry approximately 0.081%. This entry belongs to a study of beta chain features in type 1 diabetes. Study-wide points: Moderate yet significant TCRB CDR3 shortening was seen in Type 1 diabetes patients in all four CD4+ subsets. Comparison showed that naive, central memory and Treg TCRB repertoires appeared more similar among patients than among healthy donors.

V was shortened by 4 bases and J by 4 bases, with 11 bases between the two germline ends. The CDR3 runs 13 residues. The germline V gene has CDR1 SQVTM and CDR2 ANQGSEA. Sequencing input: naive CD4+ T cells from blood. This clonotype was sampled from a man aged 25 to 40 with type 1 diabetes. The chain joins TRBV29-1 to TRBJ2-1; TRBD2 is a possible D gene (5 bases). The CDR3 nucleotides are TGCAGCGTTGGGGTGGACTCTTACAATGAGCAGTTCTTC. This gives the protein CSVGVDSYNEQFF.